This T cell receptor beta chain was recovered during a study of T cells in Graves' hyperthyroidism and ophthalmopathy. Overall study results and limits: Researchers found most expanded thyroid clonotypes above 0.001 in blood as well.

In its sample, this clonotype was seen once. Its antigen is not identified. A lack of ophthalmopathy progression within 18 months defined stable Graves' hyperthyroidism. The patients, who ranged from 18 to 65 in age, presented with newly diagnosed hyperthyroidism lasting under 2 months. Source material for PBMCs was more than 7.5 ml fresh peripheral blood. Germline lookup yields CDR1 KGHSH and CDR2 LQKENI. The CDR3 is 16 amino acids. V was trimmed by 3 bases and J by 4 bases, leaving 15 bases between them. TCR beta CDR3 sequences were amplified from RNA transcripts. TCR CDR3 underwent first-round RT-PCR with the HTBI primer set. TCRdb reanalysed the multiplex PCR reads using MiXCR and keeps one entry per CDR3 protein. Here the sample spans under 700,000 distinct CDR3 sequences, 16% being singletons.

The sequence was obtained from a young woman with Graves' hyperthyroidism. Source material: blood. V usage is TRBV18 and J usage is TRBJ2-2; tentatively, D is TRBD1 (6 bases). The CDR3 region is CASSPPRGSGTGELFF. The CDR3 bases are TGTGCCAGCTCACCGCCCAGGGGATCCGGCACCGGGGAGCTGTTTTTT. Filled out from reference TRBV18 and TRBJ2-2, the complete variable domain reads NAGVMQNPRHLVRRRGQEARLRCSPMKGHSHVYWYRQLPEEGLKFMVYLQKENIIDESGMPKERFSAEFPKEGPSILRIQQVVRGDSAAYFCASSPPRGSGTGELFFGEGSRLTVL.